A selection of T cell receptor beta chains follows, all from one sample in a study of blood T cell repertoires in COVID-19. TCRdb keeps only in-frame clones here, not all; method: immunoSEQ multiplex PCR. The repertoire holds some 270,000 clones, about 85% seen once, with about 7% in the top ten. The sequenced sample consisted of PBMCs or T cells enriched from blood (not recorded which). These receptors came from a woman in her 50s who had been exposed to COVID-19. CDR3s include the opening cysteine and the closing phenylalanine or tryptophan. A D gene is named only where the DNA matches it firmly. Some rows mark clone size as missing; the rest say once, few, many or name a class of expanded clone.

J,V,size,D,CDR3,DNA
TRBJ2-1,TRBV5-8,once,TRBD1,CASSPPGTGDNEQFF,TGTGCCAGCAGCCCCCCCGGGACAGGGGACAATGAGCAGTTCTTC
TRBJ2-5,TRBV9,.,TRBD2,CASSASGTGGETQYF,TGTGCCAGCAGCGCGAGCGGGACCGGGGGGGAGACCCAGTACTTC
TRBJ1-2,TRBV10-3,.,.,CAISAYGPGITF,TGTGCCATCAGTGCTTACGGACCGGGGATCACCTTC
TRBJ1-1,TRBV20-1,once,.,CSASRLINPDGFF,TGCAGTGCTAGTCGGTTGATCAACCCAGACGGGTTCTTT
TRBJ2-5,TRBV19,.,.,CASSSSGGRGETQYF,TGTGCCAGTAGTAGTTCGGGGGGCCGGGGGGAGACCCAGTACTTC
TRBJ1-1,TRBV9,.,TRBD1,CASSPEDRAKRDTEAFF,TGTGCCAGCAGCCCAGAGGACAGGGCAAAGAGGGACACTGAAGCTTTCTTT
TRBJ2-2,TRBV6-5,.,.,CASSWGRGNTGELFF,TGTGCCAGCAGTTGGGGCAGGGGGAACACCGGGGAGCTGTTTTTT
TRBJ1-2,TRBV6-5,.,.,CAAEDSVKGYGYTF,TGTGCCGCCGAGGACAGCGTTAAGGGGTATGGCTACACCTTC
TRBJ1-2,TRBV28,.,TRBD1,CASSSGTGINYGYTF,TGTGCCAGCAGTTCCGGGACAGGGATTAACTATGGCTACACCTTC
TRBJ2-4,TRBV6-5,.,.,CASSRDGGKNIQYF,TGTGCCAGTTCCCGGGACGGGGGAAAAAACATTCAGTACTTC
TRBJ1-2,TRBV14,.,TRBD1,CASSPGTGETNYGYTF,TGTGCCAGCAGCCCCGGGACAGGGGAAACTAACTATGGCTACACCTTC
TRBJ1-2,TRBV3-1/TRBV3-2,.,.,CASSQDRAAPRGYTF,TGTGCCAGCAGCCAAGACCGCGCGGCACCGCGTGGCTACACCTTC
TRBJ1-5,TRBV19,.,.,CASSMGSQPQHF,TGTGCCAGTAGTATGGGGAGTCAGCCCCAGCATTTT
TRBJ2-2,TRBV5-5,few,.,CASSLDINTGELFF,TGTGCCAGCAGTTTGGACATTAACACCGGGGAGCTGTTTTTT
TRBJ2-2,TRBV7-3,.,.,CASSGLGTGELFF,TGTGCCAGCAGCGGACTGGGCACCGGGGAGCTGTTTTTT
TRBJ1-6,TRBV5-5,.,TRBD1,CASSRLQGLNSPLHF,TGTGCCAGCAGCCGGTTACAGGGGCTCAATTCACCCCTCCACTTT
TRBJ2-1,TRBV9,.,TRBD2,CASSVHSREYNEQFF,TGTGCCAGCAGCGTACACTCGCGGGAGTACAATGAGCAGTTCTTC
TRBJ1-1,TRBV19,.,TRBD1,CASKGTGGLGGEAFF,TGTGCCTCAAAGGGTACAGGGGGCCTCGGGGGTGAAGCTTTCTTT
TRBJ1-6,TRBV12-3/TRBV12-4,.,.,CASSWGGESPLHF,TGTGCCAGCAGTTGGGGGGGGGAATCACCCCTCCACTTT
TRBJ1-2,TRBV30,.,.,CAWSVKTGPVLPRGYTF,TGTGCCTGGAGTGTAAAGACAGGCCCGGTACTCCCTAGAGGCTACACCTTC
TRBJ2-1,TRBV28,few,TRBD1,CASSLSGTGLGEQFF,TGTGCCAGCAGTTTATCAGGGACAGGGTTAGGTGAGCAGTTCTTC
TRBJ1-2,TRBV5-1,.,TRBD1,CASRLPGQVFDYTF,TGCGCCAGCAGGTTACCGGGACAGGTTTTCGACTACACCTTC
TRBJ1-2,TRBV19,.,.,CASSPWGQIGYTF,TGTGCCAGTAGTCCCTGGGGACAAATTGGCTACACCTTC
TRBJ1-1,TRBV5-6,.,.,CASSLEQAEAFF,TGTGCCAGCAGCTTGGAGCAAGCTGAAGCTTTCTTT
TRBJ2-1,TRBV18,.,TRBD1,CASSPRGTGSYNEQFF,TGTGCCAGCTCACCACGAGGGACAGGGTCCTACAATGAGCAGTTCTTC
TRBJ2-1,TRBV19,.,TRBD1,CASSPGQAYYNEQFF,TGTGCCAGTTCACCGGGACAGGCCTATTACAATGAGCAGTTCTTC
TRBJ2-7,TRBV11-2,.,TRBD1,CASSLSQGPEQYF,TGTGCCAGCAGCTTATCACAGGGGCCCGAGCAGTACTTC
TRBJ1-1,TRBV29-1,.,.,CSVESGMNTEAFF,TGCAGCGTTGAGAGCGGAATGAACACTGAAGCTTTCTTT